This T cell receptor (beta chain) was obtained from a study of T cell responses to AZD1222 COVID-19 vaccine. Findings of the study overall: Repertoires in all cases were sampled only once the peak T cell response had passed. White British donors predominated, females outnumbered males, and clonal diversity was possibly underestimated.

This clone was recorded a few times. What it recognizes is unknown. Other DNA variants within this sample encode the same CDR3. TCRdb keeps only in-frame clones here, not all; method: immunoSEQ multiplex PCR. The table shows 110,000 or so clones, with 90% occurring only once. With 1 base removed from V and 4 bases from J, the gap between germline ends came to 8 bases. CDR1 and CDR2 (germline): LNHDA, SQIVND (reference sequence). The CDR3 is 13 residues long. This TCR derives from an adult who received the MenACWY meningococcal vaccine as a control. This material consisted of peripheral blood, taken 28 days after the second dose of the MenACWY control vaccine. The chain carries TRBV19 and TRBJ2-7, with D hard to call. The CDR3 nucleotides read TGTGCCAGTAGTATAGTCGGCAGTTACGAGCAGTACTTC. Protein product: CASSIVGSYEQYF.